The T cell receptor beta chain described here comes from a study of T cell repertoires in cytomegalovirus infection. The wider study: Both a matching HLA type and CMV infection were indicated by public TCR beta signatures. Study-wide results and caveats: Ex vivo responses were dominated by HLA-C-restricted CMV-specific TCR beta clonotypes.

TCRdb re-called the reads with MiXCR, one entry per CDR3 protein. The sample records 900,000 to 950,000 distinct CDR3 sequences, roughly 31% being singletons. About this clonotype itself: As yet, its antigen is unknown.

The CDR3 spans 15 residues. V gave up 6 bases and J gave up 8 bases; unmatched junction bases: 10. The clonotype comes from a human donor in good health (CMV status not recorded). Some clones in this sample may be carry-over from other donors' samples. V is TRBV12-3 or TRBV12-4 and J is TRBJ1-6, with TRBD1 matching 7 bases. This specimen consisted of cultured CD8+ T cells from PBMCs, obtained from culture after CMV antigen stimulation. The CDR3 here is CASRPGQDEYSPLHF. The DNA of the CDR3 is TGTGCCAGCAGACCCGGACAGGACGAATATTCACCCCTCCACTTT.